This TCR beta chain appears in the sequencing data of a study of blood T cell repertoires in COVID-19. Study background: PBMCs, B-cell-depleted T cells, or T cells provided the cDNA or gDNA that made up the material.

Original data processing: It was from reference gene primer amplification that nucleated cell counts were estimated. TCRdb's copy holds only in-frame clones and misses some; the assay was immunoSEQ multiplex PCR. V and J calls and clone size are given by that table; D and trimming were obtained from the DNA. The sample includes some 270,000 clones, around 86% of them seen just once. V gave up 0 bases and J gave up 6 bases, with 13 bases separating them. Per germline, CDR1 SGHNT and CDR2 YYREEE (reference sequence). CDR3 length: 14 amino acids. This chain uses TRBV5-4 with TRBJ2-7, with TRBD1 as a possible D gene (5 bases). The receptor's source is a woman aged 60-75 years who had recovered from COVID-19. What was sequenced was peripheral blood. The CDR3 bases are TGTGCCAGCAGCTTGGAGGGGCCGCCCCGCGAGCAGTACTTC. Encoded protein: CASSLEGPPREQYF.